This T cell receptor beta chain derives from a study of fetal regulatory T cell absence and autoimmunity. Study-level findings and limits: Some top pancreas TCR clones were over 100-fold enriched versus cord blood. The oligoclonal enrichment was interpreted as supporting antigen-driven pancreatic autoimmunity before birth in IPEX syndrome.

Method: immunoSEQ multiplex PCR; TCRdb's copy keeps in-frame clones and lacks some. Of approximately 46,000 clones in the sample, about four fifths were seen once. The junction had 6 bases not matched to a gene; V was cut back by 6 bases and J by 11 bases. The CDR3 consists of 12 residues. Germline loops: CDR1 MNHEY, CDR2 SVGAGI. In regard to this clone: Its specificity is not known.

The specimen sequenced was cord blood. The receptor was derived from a newborn boy with IPEX syndrome. The chain carries TRBV6-5 and TRBJ1-1, with 10 bases lining up with TRBD1. CDR3 coding DNA: TGTGCCAGCAGACCCGGGACAGGGGAGGCTTTCTTT. As protein: CASRPGTGEAFF.